These T cell receptor beta chains were read from a single sample in a study of T cell repertoires in cytomegalovirus infection. Their antigens are not known. TCRdb fed the reads into MiXCR, producing one record per CDR3 protein. The sample lists around 85,000 distinct CDR3 sequences, under 55% occurring once. Material: CD8+ T cells from cultured PBMCs, obtained from culture after CMV antigen stimulation. These receptors were collected from a human donor in good health (CMV status not recorded). Some clones in this sample may be carry-over from other donors' samples. The CDR3 runs from the conserved cysteine through the conserved F or W. Each record gives: clone size, D gene, J gene, V gene, CDR3 protein, CDR3 DNA. The D gene is left open where the match is weak. Part of the rows lack a size; the others show once, few, many or a class for expanded clones.

NA,NA,TRBJ1-1,TRBV19,CASNIRGLHTEAFF,TGTGCCAGTAATATTCGAGGTTTGCACACTGAAGCTTTCTTT
NA,TRBD2,TRBJ2-1,TRBV6-2/TRBV6-3,CASRLLAESSYNEQFF,TGTGCCAGCAGACTCCTAGCGGAGAGCTCCTACAATGAGCAGTTCTTC
NA,TRBD2,TRBJ2-7,TRBV7-3,CASSLSPGGPYEQYF,TGTGCCAGCAGCTTATCGCCGGGAGGGCCCTACGAGCAGTACTTC
NA,NA,TRBJ1-3,TRBV7-8,CASSLRGFSGNTIYF,TGTGCCAGCAGCTTAAGGGGTTTCTCTGGAAACACCATATATTTT
NA,NA,TRBJ1-6,TRBV7-2,CASTQEYNSPLHF,TGTGCCAGCACCCAGGAGTATAATTCACCCCTCCACTTT
many,NA,TRBJ2-7,TRBV7-2,CASSFGGARAPLKQYF,TGTGCCAGCAGCTTTGGGGGAGCGCGGGCTCCCCTCAAGCAGTACTTC
NA,NA,TRBJ1-1,TRBV9,CASSVEPGDTEAFF,TGTGCCAGCAGCGTAGAACCCGGGGACACTGAAGCTTTCTTT
NA,TRBD1,TRBJ2-3,TRBV7-9,CASSPPWDSAQYF,TGTGCCAGCAGCCCCCCCTGGGACAGCGCGCAGTATTTT
few,NA,TRBJ1-1,TRBV27,CAIIRRNTEAFF,TGTGCCATTATTAGAAGAAACACTGAAGCTTTCTTT
few,TRBD1,TRBJ2-3,TRBV5-1,CASSRGGGDTQYF,TGCGCCAGCAGCCGAGGGGGCGGCGATACGCAGTATTTT
NA,TRBD1,TRBJ2-6,TRBV6-5,CASSYSAPGQGASGANVLTF,TGTGCCAGCAGTTACTCCGCCCCGGGACAGGGGGCCTCTGGGGCCAACGTCCTGACTTTC
few,NA,TRBJ2-7,TRBV7-9,CASSEPGTPYEQYF,TGTGCCAGCAGCGAGCCCGGGACCCCCTACGAGCAGTACTTC
NA,NA,TRBJ2-5,TRBV19,CASSIASRGETQYF,TGTGCCAGTAGTATAGCGTCCAGGGGAGAGACCCAGTACTTC
few,NA,TRBJ2-7,TRBV6-6,CATADSPSSYEQYF,TGTGCCACCGCGGACAGTCCAAGCTCCTACGAGCAGTACTTC
many,NA,TRBJ1-2,TRBV7-6,CASSLAPMAGSNYGYTF,TGTGCCAGCAGCTTAGCCCCTATGGCGGGATCTAACTATGGCTACACCTTC
NA,TRBD1,TRBJ2-7,TRBV11-2,CASSQTAYGTAITYEQYF,TGTGCCAGCAGCCAAACCGCTTACGGGACAGCAATTACCTACGAGCAGTACTTC
NA,NA,TRBJ1-1,TRBV12-5,CASGSDPTGPSNTEAFF,TGTGCTAGTGGTTCCGATCCTACAGGGCCGTCGAACACTGAAGCTTTCTTT
NA,NA,TRBJ2-2,TRBV27,CATLGGTGELFF,TGTGCCACCTTGGGGGGCACCGGGGAGCTGTTTTTT
NA,NA,TRBJ1-5,TRBV12-3/TRBV12-4,CASSFKGIYREDSNQPQHF,TGTGCCAGCAGTTTCAAGGGGATTTACAGGGAGGACAGCAATCAGCCCCAGCATTTT
NA,NA,TRBJ2-5,TRBV12-3/TRBV12-4,CASSPRRAGETQYF,TGTGCCAGCAGCCCAAGGAGGGCGGGGGAGACCCAGTACTTC
NA,NA,TRBJ2-1,TRBV20-1,CSARVLSYNEQFF,TGCAGTGCTAGGGTTCTCTCCTACAATGAGCAGTTCTTC
NA,TRBD2,TRBJ2-1,TRBV7-3,CASSLMRGGAYNEQFF,TGTGCCAGCAGCTTAATGCGGGGGGGGGCCTACAATGAGCAGTTCTTC
NA,TRBD1,TRBJ1-5,TRBV6-2/TRBV6-3,CASWTGGNQPQHF,TGTGCCAGTTGGACAGGGGGCAATCAGCCCCAGCATTTT
few,TRBD1,TRBJ1-4,TRBV3-1,CASSQERTGRRNEKLFF,TGTGCCAGCAGCCAAGAGAGGACAGGAAGGCGTAATGAAAAACTGTTTTTT
few,NA,TRBJ2-6,TRBV6-1,CASWGRSSGANVLTF,TGTGCCAGCTGGGGACGGAGCTCTGGGGCCAACGTCCTGACTTTC
NA,TRBD2,TRBJ2-7,TRBV10-3,CAISDGSGGLSSYEQYF,TGTGCCATCAGTGATGGTAGCGGGGGGCTAAGCTCCTACGAGCAGTACTTC
NA,NA,TRBJ2-2,TRBV6-5,CASSYSTGEWAGELFF,TGTGCCAGCAGTTACTCGACGGGAGAGTGGGCCGGGGAGCTGTTTTTT
NA,NA,TRBJ2-5,TRBV12-3/TRBV12-4,CASSFPGWVPGQRRQETQYF,TGTGCCAGCAGTTTTCCAGGATGGGTCCCGGGACAAAGAAGACAAGAGACCCAGTACTTC
few,TRBD2,TRBJ2-5,TRBV7-2,CASSLGGTSGQETQYF,TGTGCCAGCAGCTTAGGCGGGACTAGCGGACAAGAGACCCAGTACTTC
many,TRBD2,TRBJ2-1,TRBV7-8,CASSSGGGRREQFF,TGTGCCAGCAGCTCGGGCGGGGGGCGACGAGAGCAGTTCTTC
once,NA,TRBJ2-2,TRBV7-8,CASSLSGWRSNGDLFF,TGTGCCAGCAGCTTATCAGGTTGGAGGTCAAACGGGGATCTGTTTTTT
few,NA,TRBJ1-1,TRBV7-8,CASSSDITFEAFF,TGTGCCAGCAGCTCCGACATAACCTTCGAAGCTTTCTTT
NA,NA,TRBJ2-1,TRBV19,CASSPYGWGDDNEQFF,TGTGCCAGTAGCCCCTATGGGTGGGGGGACGACAATGAGCAGTTCTTC
NA,NA,TRBJ1-1,TRBV30,CAWSVLLDTEAFF,TGTGCCTGGAGTGTGTTGCTTGACACTGAAGCTTTCTTT
NA,NA,TRBJ2-7,TRBV6-1,CASSEGGGFEQYF,TGTGCCAGCAGTGAAGGGGGAGGATTCGAGCAGTACTTC